This T cell receptor (beta chain) comes out of a study of cytomegalovirus exposure and HLA in healthy donors. Vbeta (60) and Jbeta (13) primers were used in the PCR. Profiling relied on immunoSEQ multiplex PCR, and the TCRdb table lists in-frame clones only, not all of them. The table includes about 120,000 clones, about four fifths detected once. As to this clone: This sample also contains other DNA sequences that code for the same CDR3.

Germline trimming cut 4 bases from V and 6 bases from J; bases unmatched to any gene: 3. Germline V gene sequence: CDR1 SGHNT, CDR2 YYREEE (reference sequence). The CDR3 consists of 13 residues. The receptor was derived from a woman aged 55 to 70 in good health and CMV-seropositive. The rearrangement uses TRBV5-4 and TRBJ1-1; 10 bases match TRBD1. The specimen was PBMCs. CDR3 residues: CASSKDRGSEAFF. The CDR3 DNA reads as TGTGCCAGCAGCAAGGACAGGGGGTCTGAAGCTTTCTTT. Full variable domain (rest looked up from reference TRBV5-4 and TRBJ1-1): ETGVTQSPTHLIKTRGQQVTLRCSSQSGHNTVSWYQQALGQGPQFIFQYYREEENGRGNFPPRFSGLQFPNYSSELNVNALELDDSALYLCASSKDRGSEAFFGQGTRLTVV.